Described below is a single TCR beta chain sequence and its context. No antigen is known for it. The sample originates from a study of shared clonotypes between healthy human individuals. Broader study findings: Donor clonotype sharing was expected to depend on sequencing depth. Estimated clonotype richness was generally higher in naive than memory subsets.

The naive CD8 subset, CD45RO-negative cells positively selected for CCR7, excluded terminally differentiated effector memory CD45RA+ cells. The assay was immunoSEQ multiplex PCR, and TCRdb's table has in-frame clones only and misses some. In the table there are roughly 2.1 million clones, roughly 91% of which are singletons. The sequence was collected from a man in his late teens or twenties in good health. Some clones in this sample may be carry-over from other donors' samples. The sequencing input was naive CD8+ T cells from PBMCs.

The CDR3 here is CASTRGPTSYNEQFF. The CDR3 region has the DNA TGTGCCAGCACTAGAGGGCCCACCTCCTACAATGAGCAGTTCTTC. The rearrangement links TRBV2 to TRBJ2-1, with a tentative D call TRBD2 (5 bases). Germline values: CDR1 SNHLY, CDR2 FYNNEI. V was clipped by 7 bases and J by 0 bases, with 13 bases between them. The CDR3 length is 15 residues. The full variable domain, its missing parts supplied by reference TRBV2 and TRBJ2-1, is EPEVTQTPSHQVTQMGQEVILRCVPISNHLYFYWYRQILGQKVEFLVSFYNNEISEKSEIFDDQFSVERPDGSNFTLKIRSTKLEDSAMYFCASTRGPTSYNEQFFGPGTRLTVL.